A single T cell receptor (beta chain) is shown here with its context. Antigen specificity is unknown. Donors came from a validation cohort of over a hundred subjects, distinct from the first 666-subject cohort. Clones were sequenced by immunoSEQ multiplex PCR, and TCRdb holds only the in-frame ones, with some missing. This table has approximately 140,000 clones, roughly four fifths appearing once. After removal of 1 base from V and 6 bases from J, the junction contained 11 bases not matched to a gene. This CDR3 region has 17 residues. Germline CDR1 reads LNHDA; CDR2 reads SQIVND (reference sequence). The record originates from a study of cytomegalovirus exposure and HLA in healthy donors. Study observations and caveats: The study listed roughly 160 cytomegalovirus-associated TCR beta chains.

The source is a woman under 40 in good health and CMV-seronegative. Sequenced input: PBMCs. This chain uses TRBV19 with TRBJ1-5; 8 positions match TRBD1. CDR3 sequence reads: CASSIGLKTGVAQPQHF. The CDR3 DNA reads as TGTGCCAGTAGTATAGGCCTGAAGACAGGGGTTGCTCAGCCCCAGCATTTT.